A single sample is the source of the 17 T cell receptor beta chains below, sequenced in a study of shared clonotypes between healthy human individuals. The repertoire was sequenced with immunoSEQ multiplex PCR; TCRdb's copy has only in-frame clones and lacks some. The data contain 400,000 to 500,000 clones, about three quarters of them seen just once; the ten biggest clones take up 13%. Sequences were obtained from PBMCs. These receptors came from a woman aged 40-49 years in good health. Some clones in this sample may be carry-over from other donors' samples.

As concerns this clone: A clone one base away is much larger, so this may be a read error. This chain links TRBV7-9 with TRBJ2-1; 8 bases fit TRBD2. The V gene's germline CDR1 is SEHNR and CDR2 FQNEAQ (reference sequence). This CDR3 comprises 15 residues. V lost 5 bases, J lost 0 bases, and 3 bases stayed unmatched. The CDR3 DNA is TGTGCCAGCAGCGCGAGCGGGAGCTCCTACAATGAGCAGTTCTTC. It is translated as CASSASGSSYNEQFF.

A word on this clone: A junction boundary mismatches the germline segment, possibly from a read error. This sequence joins TRBV7-3 and TRBJ2-3; D gene uncertain. The germline gives CDR1 SGHTA, CDR2 FQGTGA. This CDR3 region has 14 residues. CDR3 in amino acids: CACSSMASTDTQYF. The CDR3, as DNA: TGTGCCTGCAGCTCTATGGCGAGCACAGATACGCAGTATTTT. Full variable domain (remainder filled in from reference TRBV7-3 and TRBJ2-3): GAGVSQTPSNKVTEKGKYVELRCDPISGHTALYWYRQSLGQGPEFLIYFQGTGAADDSGLPNDRFFAVRPEGSVSTLKIQRTERGDSAVYLCACSSMASTDTQYFGPGTRLTVL.

Comments on this clone: Relative to the germline gene, one junction end is altered; a read error may explain this. The chain carries TRBV6-1 and TRBJ1-5; possible D gene TRBD1, 5 bases. This CDR3 comprises 17 residues. From germline, CDR1 is MNHNS and CDR2 SASEGT. CDR3 in amino acids: CASSESTRGGGNQPQHF. CDR3 in DNA: TGCGCCAGCAGTGAGTCGACTCGGGGCGGAGGCAATCAGCCCCAGCATTTT.

This clone was recorded a few times. This chain uses TRBV30 with TRBJ2-1; possible D gene TRBD1, 6 bases. The germline V gene encodes CDR1 GTSNPN and CDR2 SVGIG (reference sequence). The V end lost 1 base, the J end lost 5 bases, and 9 bases lay between the germline ends. The CDR3 has 13 residues. CDR3 amino acids: CAWSADRHNEQFF. CDR3 sequence (DNA): TGTGCCTGGAGTGCGGACAGACACAATGAGCAGTTCTTC.

The genes are TRBV11-3 and TRBJ2-7; 12 bases match TRBD1. The CDR3 sequence is 16 residues long. J gave up 7 bases and V 5 bases, and 12 bases lay outside the gene matches. The germline V gene encodes CDR1 SGHNT and CDR2 YENEEA. CDR3 in DNA: TGTGCCAGCAGCGCCCACCCGGGACAGGGGGCTGGTGAGCAGTACTTC. It encodes CASSAHPGQGAGEQYF.

This clone occurred once. The chain links TRBV4-3 to TRBJ2-3; D is uncertain. CDR3 length equals 15 residues. Germline assignment: CDR1 LGHNA and CDR2 YSLEER. The V gene lost 1 base and the J gene lost 6 bases, with 14 bases spanning the gap. The CDR3 spells CASSQGDGNRDTQYF. The CDR3 region has the DNA TGCGCCAGCAGCCAAGGTGACGGAAATCGGGATACGCAGTATTTT.

V and J are TRBV4-2 and TRBJ2-2; 10 bases map to TRBD2. The CDR3 contains 16 residues. The germline V gene encodes CDR1 LGHNA and CDR2 YNFKEQ. V lost 5 bases to trimming and J lost 1 base; unmatched junction nucleotides: 4. CDR3 amino acids: CASSTPSGRNTGELFF. As DNA, the CDR3 is TGTGCCAGCAGCACCCCTAGCGGGAGGAACACCGGGGAGCTGTTTTTT.

This clone was observed once. The rearrangement links TRBV7-2 to TRBJ2-7; D unresolved. The CDR3 length is 15 residues. V lost 0 bases and J lost 5, with 14 bases in between. Germline V gene data show CDR1 as SGHTA and CDR2 as FQGNSA. The CDR3 protein is CASSLASGVGHEQYF. For the CDR3, the DNA is TGTGCCAGCAGCTTAGCGTCAGGTGTCGGCCACGAGCAGTACTTC.

The V call is TRBV28, the J call TRBJ2-3, with 7 bases identical to TRBD2. The CDR3 loop spans 17 amino acids. Trimming removed 5 bases from V and 2 bases from J; junction bases left unmatched: 13. Germline CDR1 and CDR2: MDHEN and SYDVKM. CDR3 nucleotide sequence: TGTGCCAGCAGTAGAGTTAGCGGGCTTCTCCTCACAGATACGCAGTATTTT. As protein: CASSRVSGLLLTDTQYF.

V gene TRBV29-1 combines with J gene TRBJ1-3, with TRBD1 matching 10 bases. V dropped 4 bases and J dropped 0; count of bases not matched to a gene: 6. The germline V gene encodes CDR1 SQVTM and CDR2 ANQGSEA. This CDR3 is built from 16 residues. The CDR3 DNA sequence: TGCAGCGTTGGAGCCGGGACAGGGGCCTCTGGAAACACCATATATTTT. Translated, it gives CSVGAGTGASGNTIYF.

This clone was observed at least ten times. V usage is TRBV18 and J usage is TRBJ1-2; maybe TRBD1 (5 bases). V was cut by 0 bases and J by 6 bases, with 11 bases left in between. Germline V gene data show CDR1 as KGHSH and CDR2 as LQKENI. CDR3 length: 14 residues. The CDR3 sequence is CASSPPQGRNGYTF. CDR3 coding DNA: TGTGCCAGCTCACCACCGCAGGGCAGGAATGGCTACACCTTC.

This rearrangement joins TRBV29-1 to TRBJ2-7; TRBD1 aligns across 8 bases. J gave up 0 bases and V 4 bases, and 5 bases lay outside the gene matches. CDR1 SQVTM and CDR2 ANQGSEA come from the germline V gene. CDR3 length: 14 amino acids. The CDR3 reads CSVVGTGDSYEQYF. The CDR3 nucleotides read TGCAGCGTTGTGGGGACAGGTGACTCCTACGAGCAGTACTTC.

The chain joins TRBV19 to TRBJ2-3; D not certain. Germline-derived CDR1 and CDR2 are LNHDA and SQIVND (reference sequence). The CDR3 is 10 amino acids. The CDR3 protein is CAKGADTQYF. The CDR3 nucleotides read TGTGCTAAGGGTGCAGATACGCAGTATTTT.

This clone occurred a few times. J is TRBJ2-1 and V is TRBV19; 8 positions agree with TRBD1. CDR3 size: 14 residues. CDR1 is LNHDA and CDR2 is SQIVND in the germline V gene (reference sequence). V dropped 4 bases and J dropped 7; count of bases not matched to a gene: 6. Written as DNA, the CDR3 is TGTGCCAGTAGTAACCAGGGGGCTTCGAATGAGCAGTTCTTC. Translated: CASSNQGASNEQFF.

In regard to this clone: The junction and the germline gene differ at one end; a read error may be behind it. The sample has other DNA sequences that encode this CDR3 too. The chain employs TRBV19 and TRBJ2-7; the D is unclear. The CDR3 spans 13 residues. Germline V gene data show CDR1 as LNHDA and CDR2 as SQIVND (reference sequence). The CDR3 DNA is TGTGCCAGTAGTAACCCCCCCGCCGAGCAGCAGTATTTC. It is translated as CASSNPPAEQQYF.

This clone has ten or more counts. The genes are TRBV7-9 and TRBJ1-5; D perhaps matches TRBD1 (6 bases). This CDR3 has 13 residues. V lost 5 bases and J 7 bases, leaving 12 bases between the germline ends. Looked up from germline, CDR1 is SEHNR and CDR2 is FQNEAQ (reference sequence). As DNA, the CDR3 is TGTGCCAGCAGCATCAAGGGGGACCAGCCCCAGCATTTT. Translating it yields CASSIKGDQPQHF.

The chain uses TRBV11-2 and TRBJ1-1; 7 bases are a match to TRBD1. This CDR3 spans 15 amino acids. V dropped 5 bases and J dropped 1; count of bases not matched to a gene: 7. The germline V gene has CDR1 SGHAT and CDR2 FQNNGV. The CDR3 DNA reads as TGTGCCAGCAGCCGTACGACAGGGACGAACACTGAAGCTTTCTTT. Its protein is CASSRTTGTNTEAFF.